This T cell receptor beta chain was captured by sequencing in a study of tumor-infiltrating lymphocytes in primary liver carcinoma. cDNA specific to TCR beta was made from 500 ng of total RNA, with a constant-region primer employed for priming. Libraries of TCR beta came from three nested multiplex PCR rounds with slightly modified ARM-PCR. Forward primers for TRBV1-TRBV30 and a C-beta reverse primer served the first two PCR rounds, at about 10 cycles each. Via MiXCR, TCRdb re-called the multiplex PCR reads, giving one row per CDR3 protein. The sample lists roughly 48,000 distinct CDR3 sequences; about three quarters were seen once. The CDR3 runs to 14 residues. Germline assignment: CDR1 MGHRA and CDR2 YSYEKL. To note about this clonotype: This CDR3 fails to terminate in the conserved phenylalanine or tryptophan, so it likely reflects a read error.

It was from around 18-30 mg of unsorted bulk tissue that RNA and DNA were co-extracted. The sequence derives from a man between 35 and 55 years old with primary liver carcinoma and hepatitis B virus infection. The source material was liver tumor tissue from sampling region 3. The subset denotes: tumor region T3, left-lateral pole. The J gene is TRBJ2-1, the V gene TRBV4-1; D not resolved. The CDR3 region has the DNA TGCGCCAGCAGTCAAGGAGTAACCTACAATGAGCAGTTCCTC. Amino acid sequence: CASSQGVTYNEQFL.